These 23 T cell receptor beta chains were sequenced from one sample in a study of T cell changes during pregnancy in multiple sclerosis. TCRdb keeps only in-frame clones here, not all; method: immunoSEQ multiplex PCR. The sample has about 110,000 clones, 85% to 95% seen once. Sample: peripheral blood, taken in the third trimester of pregnancy. These receptor sequences come from a female donor in good health, enrolled as a control in a pregnancy study.

The genes are TRBV6-5 and TRBJ1-2; D is possibly TRBD1 (6 bases). The V gene's germline CDR1 is MNHEY and CDR2 SVGAGI. CDR3 length equals 15 residues. Trimming shortened V by 4 bases and J by 5 bases, and 17 bases separated the two germline ends. The CDR3 region is CASSLQGGLYYGYTF. CDR3 sequence (DNA): TGTGCCAGCAGTTTACAGGGCGGGTTATATTATGGCTACACCTTC.

This chain links TRBV6-1 with TRBJ2-3, with TRBD2 identical over 9 bases. Germline CDR1 is MNHNS and CDR2 is SASEGT. The CDR3 has 15 residues. The ends lost 6 bases at V and 2 bases at J; junction bases unmatched: 6. The CDR3 bases are TGTGCCAGCAGAAGTCTAGCGGGGCTCACAGATACGCAGTATTTT. It is translated as CASRSLAGLTDTQYF.

CDR3 in DNA: TGTGCCAGCAGCTTGACGGGGGGGAACACTGAAGCTTTCTTT. Protein product: CASSLTGGNTEAFF. The chain uses TRBV7-2 and TRBJ1-1; D perhaps matches TRBD1 (5 bases). The CDR3 totals 14 residues. CDR1 and CDR2 from the germline V gene are SGHTA and FQGNSA. V was cut by 3 bases and J by 1 base, with 9 bases left in between.

J is TRBJ2-6 and V is TRBV10-3; TRBD1 aligns across 9 bases. The J segment lost 0 bases and the V segment lost 6 bases, leaving 6 bases of the junction unmatched. CDR1 ENHRY and CDR2 SYGVKD come from the germline V gene. The CDR3 sequence is 17 residues long. This CDR3 is CAISTGGYSSGANVLTF. The CDR3 DNA reads as TGTGCCATCAGCACAGGGGGCTATAGCTCTGGGGCCAACGTCCTGACTTTC.

The chain is built from TRBV7-7 and TRBJ2-5, with 8 nucleotides matching TRBD2. Germline V CDR1 and CDR2: SSHAT, FNYEAQ (reference sequence). The CDR3 is made up of 17 amino acids. V was clipped by 5 bases and J by 5 bases; unmatched bases: 16. CDR3 protein: CASSPWGGTRGGETQYF. The CDR3 DNA reads as TGTGCCAGCAGCCCCTGGGGGGGGACTAGAGGAGGCGAGACCCAGTACTTC. Full variable domain (outside the CDR3, taken from reference TRBV7-7 and TRBJ2-5): GAGVSQSPRYKVTKRGQDVTLRCDPISSHATLYWYQQALGQGPEFLTYFNYEAQPDKSGLPSDRFSAERPEGSISTLTIQRTEQRDSAMYRCASSPWGGTRGGETQYFGPGTRLLVL.

The rearrangement links TRBV19 to TRBJ1-1; 8 nucleotides align to TRBD1. Trimming cost V 5 bases and J 5 bases; bases outside gene matches: 7. The CDR3 loop spans 14 amino acids. Germline CDR1 LNHDA, CDR2 SQIVND (reference sequence). The CDR3 spells CASSETGVWTEAFF. The CDR3 nucleotides are TGTGCCAGTAGTGAGACAGGGGTTTGGACTGAAGCTTTCTTT.

The V gene is TRBV7-7, the J gene TRBJ2-5; TRBD2 might be the D (6 bases). The CDR3 length is 15 residues. V lost 4 bases and J lost 5, with 17 bases in between. The V gene's germline CDR1 is SSHAT and CDR2 FNYEAQ (reference sequence). As DNA, the CDR3 is TGTGCCAGCAGCTCACCGGGACTCCTCGGCGAGACCCAGTACTTC. This sequence encodes CASSSPGLLGETQYF. Drawing the rest from reference TRBV7-7 and TRBJ2-5, the complete variable domain is GAGVSQSPRYKVTKRGQDVTLRCDPISSHATLYWYQQALGQGPEFLTYFNYEAQPDKSGLPSDRFSAERPEGSISTLTIQRTEQRDSAMYRCASSSPGLLGETQYFGPGTRLLVL.

The chain is built from TRBV7-9 and TRBJ1-2; maybe TRBD1 (5 bases). V was trimmed by 4 bases and J by 3 bases, leaving 12 bases between them. The CDR3 loop spans 14 amino acids. CDR1 and CDR2 from the germline V gene are SEHNR and FQNEAQ (reference sequence). The CDR3 here is CASSSLGRDYGYTF. Written as DNA, the CDR3 is TGTGCCAGCAGCTCCCTGGGCAGGGACTATGGCTACACCTTC.

V usage is TRBV2 and J usage is TRBJ1-2; TRBD1 agrees at 8 bases. V trimming: 7 bases; J trimming: 6 bases; junction bases outside the gene matches: 10. CDR1 is SNHLY, CDR2 FYNNEI, per germline. CDR3 length: 14 residues. CDR3 DNA: TGTGCCAGCAACTCGGACAGGGCTAGGGATGGCTACACCTTC. It specifies CASNSDRARDGYTF.

This clone showed up just once. J is TRBJ2-5 and V is TRBV9; D possibly corresponds to TRBD2 (6 bases). Trimming pared 4 bases from V and 4 bases from J, leaving 14 bases between. CDR1 SGDLS and CDR2 YYNGEE come from the germline V gene. This CDR3 spans 14 amino acids. In nucleotides, the CDR3 is TGTGCCAGCAGCCGGGACTCCCACATAGAGACCCAGTACTTC. As protein: CASSRDSHIETQYF.

The chain has TRBV6-1 and TRBJ1-5; D call uncertain. The V gene's germline CDR1 is MNHNS and CDR2 SASEGT. Trimming stripped 5 bases from V and 0 bases from J, with 8 bases between. This CDR3 is built from 14 residues. In DNA, the CDR3 is TGTGCCAGCAGTCGGGGTTCTAGCAATCAGCCCCAGCATTTT. It codes for CASSRGSSNQPQHF.

The chain carries TRBV15 and TRBJ1-5; D may be TRBD1 (5 bases). Germline V CDR1 and CDR2: LNHNV, YYDKDF (reference sequence). CDR3 size: 15 residues. V was shortened by 2 bases and J by 1 base, with 9 bases between the two germline ends. Here the CDR3 reads CATSRMGGSNQPQHF. The CDR3 DNA reads TGTGCCACCAGCAGAATGGGGGGGAGCAATCAGCCCCAGCATTTT.

This clone was seen a handful of times. The chain employs TRBV5-4 and TRBJ1-1, with D maybe TRBD1 (5 bases). CDR1 is SGHNT and CDR2 is YYREEE in the germline V gene (reference sequence). The germline V and J ends were trimmed by 5 bases and 4 bases, with 9 bases remaining between them. The CDR3 has 12 amino acids. The CDR3 is CASSWGGTEAFF. CDR3 coding DNA: TGTGCCAGCAGTTGGGGGGGCACTGAAGCTTTCTTT.

This clone was seen only a few times. This chain links TRBV19 with TRBJ1-4, with a possible D match to TRBD1 (5 bases). With 4 bases removed from V and 6 bases from J, the gap between germline ends came to 15 bases. The CDR3 is 15 residues long. Per germline, CDR1 LNHDA and CDR2 SQIVND (reference sequence). For the CDR3, the DNA is TGTGCCAGTAGTAAGGCTCGGGGGTCGGATGAAAAACTGTTTTTT. Amino acid sequence: CASSKARGSDEKLFF. The full variable domain, in which reference TRBV19 and TRBJ1-4 provide the parts outside the CDR3, is DGGITQSPKYLFRKEGQNVTLSCEQNLNHDAMYWYRQDPGQGLRLIYYSQIVNDFQKGDIAEGYSVSREKKESFPLTVTSAQKNPTAFYLCASSKARGSDEKLFFGSGTQLSVL.

The J gene is TRBJ1-5, the V gene TRBV11-2; tentative D call: TRBD1 (6 bases). V lost 5 bases and J lost 4, with 9 bases in between. The CDR3 has 13 amino acids. Germline CDR1 and CDR2: SGHAT and FQNNGV. The CDR3 region has the DNA TGTGCCAGCAGCCTTGACAGGAATCAGCCCCAGCATTTT. Translation gives CASSLDRNQPQHF. The variable domain in full, completed from reference TRBV11-2 and TRBJ1-5, reads EAGVAQSPRYKIIEKRQSVAFWCNPISGHATLYWYQQILGQGPKLLIQFQNNGVVDDSQLPKDRFSAERLKGVDSTLKIQPAKLEDSAVYLCASSLDRNQPQHFGDGTRLSIL.

This rearrangement joins TRBV6-5 to TRBJ2-3; a possible D gene is TRBD2 (5 bases). Trimming took off 8 bases at V and 0 bases at J, with 15 bases between the two ends. CDR3 length equals 15 residues. Germline loops: CDR1 MNHEY, CDR2 SVGAGI. CDR3 DNA sequence: TGTGCCAGCGGGCGGGTGGGCCCTAGCACAGATACGCAGTATTTT. Amino acids: CASGRVGPSTDTQYF.

The chain joins TRBV19 to TRBJ1-1; 9 bases are shared with TRBD1. Germline-derived CDR1 and CDR2 are LNHDA and SQIVND (reference sequence). The CDR3 contains 16 residues. V was pared by 6 bases and J by 4 bases, with 12 bases of the junction left unmatched. CDR3 sequence reads: CASSTIIGTGITEAFF. The CDR3 coding sequence is TGTGCCAGTAGCACTATTATCGGGACAGGGATCACTGAAGCTTTCTTT.

The chain recombines TRBV5-4 with TRBJ2-7, with 7 bases lining up with TRBD1. The V and J ends lost 4 bases and 3 bases, in that order; junction bases with no gene match: 10. CDR1 is SGHNT, CDR2 YYREEE, per germline (reference sequence). CDR3 length equals 15 residues. The CDR3 sequence is CASSKGTVLLYEQYF. CDR3 nucleotide sequence: TGTGCCAGCAGCAAAGGGACAGTTCTTCTCTACGAGCAGTACTTC.

This chain joins TRBV4-1 and TRBJ1-2, with a possible D match to TRBD1 (5 bases). The germline V and J ends were trimmed by 1 base and 1 base, with 16 bases remaining between them. This CDR3 comprises 17 residues. Germline CDR1 and CDR2: MGHRA and YSYEKL. The CDR3 coding sequence is TGCGCCAGCAGCCAAGGCTCTACAGGAGCCTTTAACTATGGCTACACCTTC. Its translation: CASSQGSTGAFNYGYTF.

The chain joins TRBV19 to TRBJ1-5; D possibly corresponds to TRBD1 (6 bases). The CDR3 is made up of 13 amino acids. CDR1 LNHDA and CDR2 SQIVND come from the germline V gene (reference sequence). Deletions cut 4 bases from V and 10 bases from J, with 14 bases between. The CDR3 DNA reads TGTGCCAGTAGTAACAGGGAAAGACGACCCCAGCATTTT. Protein product: CASSNRERRPQHF.

The chain carries TRBV7-3 and TRBJ1-2; 9 positions agree with TRBD1. Germline CDR1 is SGHTA and CDR2 is FQGTGA. V gave up 11 bases and J gave up 5 bases; unmatched junction bases: 27. This CDR3 is built from 19 residues. CDR3 sequence reads: CAGRNDFSTGGLRRYGYTF. CDR3 sequence (DNA): TGTGCCGGCCGCAATGACTTCTCGACAGGGGGGTTGCGCCGATATGGCTACACCTTC.

This chain links TRBV5-5 with TRBJ1-3; 7 positions match TRBD1. Germline V gene lookup returns CDR1 SGHKS and CDR2 YYEKEE (reference sequence). The junction had 7 bases not matched to a gene; V was cut back by 6 bases and J by 4 bases. This CDR3 has 14 amino acids. In DNA form, the CDR3 reads TGTGCCAGCACCCGCACAGGGGACGGAAACACCATATATTTT. This sequence encodes CASTRTGDGNTIYF.

This clone showed up just once. The rearrangement joins TRBV5-1 to TRBJ2-3; 13 bases align to TRBD2. The germline CDR1 and CDR2 sequences are SGHRS and YFSETQ. After removal of 4 bases from V and 2 bases from J, the junction contained 4 bases not matched to a gene. This CDR3 is built from 16 residues. This CDR3 reads CASSPGLAGLTDTQYF. CDR3 sequence (DNA): TGCGCCAGCAGCCCGGGACTAGCGGGGCTCACAGATACGCAGTATTTT.